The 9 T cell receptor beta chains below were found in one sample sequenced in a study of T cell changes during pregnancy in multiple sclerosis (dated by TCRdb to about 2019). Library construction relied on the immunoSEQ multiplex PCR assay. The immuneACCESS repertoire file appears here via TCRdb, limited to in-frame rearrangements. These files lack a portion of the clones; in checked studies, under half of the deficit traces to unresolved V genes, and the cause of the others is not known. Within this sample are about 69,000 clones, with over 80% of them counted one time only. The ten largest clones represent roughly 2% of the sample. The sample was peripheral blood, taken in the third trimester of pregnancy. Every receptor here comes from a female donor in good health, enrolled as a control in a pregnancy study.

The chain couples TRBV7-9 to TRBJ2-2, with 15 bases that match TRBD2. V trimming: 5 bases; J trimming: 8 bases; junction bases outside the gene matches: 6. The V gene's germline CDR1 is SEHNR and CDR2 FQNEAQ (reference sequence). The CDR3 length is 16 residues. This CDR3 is CASSQRTSGRVGELFF. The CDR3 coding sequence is TGTGCCAGCAGCCAGCGGACTAGCGGGAGGGTTGGGGAGCTGTTTTTT. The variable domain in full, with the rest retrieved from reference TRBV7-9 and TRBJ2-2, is DTGVSQNPRHKITKRGQNVTFRCDPISEHNRLYWYRQTLGQGPEFLTYFQNEAQLEKSRLLSDRFSAERPKGSFSTLEIQRTEQGDSAMYLCASSQRTSGRVGELFFGEGSRLTVL.

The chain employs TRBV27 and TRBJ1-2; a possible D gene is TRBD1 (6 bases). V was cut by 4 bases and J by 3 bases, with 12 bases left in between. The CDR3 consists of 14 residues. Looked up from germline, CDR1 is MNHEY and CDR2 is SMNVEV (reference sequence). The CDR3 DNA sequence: TGTGCCAGCAGTTCACAGGGCCCCTACTATGGCTACACCTTC. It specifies CASSSQGPYYGYTF.

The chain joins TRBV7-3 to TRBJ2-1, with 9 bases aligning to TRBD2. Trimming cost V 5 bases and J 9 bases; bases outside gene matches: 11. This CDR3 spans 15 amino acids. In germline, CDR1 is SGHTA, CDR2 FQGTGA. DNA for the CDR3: TGTGCCAGCAGCGAAGAGGCGGGAGGGCCGGGTGAGCAGTTCTTC. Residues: CASSEEAGGPGEQFF.

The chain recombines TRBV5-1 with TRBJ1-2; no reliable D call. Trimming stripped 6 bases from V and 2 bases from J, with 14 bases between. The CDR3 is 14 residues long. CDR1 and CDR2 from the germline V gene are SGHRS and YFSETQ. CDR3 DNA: TGCGCCAGCAATATAGAGCCCGCCAACTATGGCTACACCTTC. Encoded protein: CASNIEPANYGYTF. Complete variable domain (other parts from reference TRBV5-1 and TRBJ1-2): KAGVTQTPRYLIKTRGQQVTLSCSPISGHRSVSWYQQTPGQGLQFLFEYFSETQRNKGNFPGRFSGRQFSNSRSEMNVSTLELGDSALYLCASNIEPANYGYTFGSGTRLTVV.

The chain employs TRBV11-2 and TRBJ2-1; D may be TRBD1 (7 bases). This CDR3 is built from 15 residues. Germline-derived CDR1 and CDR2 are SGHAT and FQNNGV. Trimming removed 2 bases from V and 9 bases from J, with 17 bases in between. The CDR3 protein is CASSLFTGEAVEQFF. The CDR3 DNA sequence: TGTGCCAGCAGCTTATTTACAGGGGAGGCGGTTGAGCAGTTCTTC.

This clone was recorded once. CDR3 in DNA: TGTGCCAGCAGTTACGCCCCGGACACCTACGAGCAGTACTTC. Translated, it gives CASSYAPDTYEQYF. J is TRBJ2-7 and V is TRBV6-5, with a weak D call TRBD1 (5 bases). V was cut by 2 bases and J by 2 bases, with 10 bases left in between. The CDR3 spans 14 residues. Germline values: CDR1 MNHEY, CDR2 SVGAGI.

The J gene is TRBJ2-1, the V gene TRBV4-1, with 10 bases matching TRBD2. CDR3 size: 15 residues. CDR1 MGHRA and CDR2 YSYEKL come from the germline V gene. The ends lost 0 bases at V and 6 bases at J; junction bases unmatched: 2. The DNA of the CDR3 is TGCGCCAGCAGCCAAGAAGCGGGGGGGCCCAATGAGCAGTTCTTC. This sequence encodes CASSQEAGGPNEQFF.

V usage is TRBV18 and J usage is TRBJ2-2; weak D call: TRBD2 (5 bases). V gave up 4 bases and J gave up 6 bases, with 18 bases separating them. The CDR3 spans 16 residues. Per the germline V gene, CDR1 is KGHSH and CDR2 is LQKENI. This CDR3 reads CASSLTQGGSPGELFF. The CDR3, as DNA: TGTGCCAGCTCACTGACACAAGGAGGAAGTCCCGGGGAGCTGTTTTTT.

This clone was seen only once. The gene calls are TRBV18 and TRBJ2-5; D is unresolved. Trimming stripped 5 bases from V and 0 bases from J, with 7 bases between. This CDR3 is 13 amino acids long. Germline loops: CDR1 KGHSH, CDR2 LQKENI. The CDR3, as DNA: TGTGCCAGCTCATCGAACTACCAAGAGACCCAGTACTTC. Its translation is CASSSNYQETQYF.